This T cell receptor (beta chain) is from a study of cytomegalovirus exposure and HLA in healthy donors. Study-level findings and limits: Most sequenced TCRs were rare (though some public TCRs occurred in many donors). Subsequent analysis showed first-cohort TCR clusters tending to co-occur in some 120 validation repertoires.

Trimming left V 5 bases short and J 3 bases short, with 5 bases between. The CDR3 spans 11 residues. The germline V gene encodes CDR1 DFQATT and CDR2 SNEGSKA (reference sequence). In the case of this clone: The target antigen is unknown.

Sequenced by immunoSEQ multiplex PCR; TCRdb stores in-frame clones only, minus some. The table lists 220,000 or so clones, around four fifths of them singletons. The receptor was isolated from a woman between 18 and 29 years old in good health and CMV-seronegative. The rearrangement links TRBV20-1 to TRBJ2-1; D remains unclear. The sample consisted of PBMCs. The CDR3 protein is CSAFSYNEQFF. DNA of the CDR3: TGCAGTGCTTTTAGCTACAATGAGCAGTTCTTC.